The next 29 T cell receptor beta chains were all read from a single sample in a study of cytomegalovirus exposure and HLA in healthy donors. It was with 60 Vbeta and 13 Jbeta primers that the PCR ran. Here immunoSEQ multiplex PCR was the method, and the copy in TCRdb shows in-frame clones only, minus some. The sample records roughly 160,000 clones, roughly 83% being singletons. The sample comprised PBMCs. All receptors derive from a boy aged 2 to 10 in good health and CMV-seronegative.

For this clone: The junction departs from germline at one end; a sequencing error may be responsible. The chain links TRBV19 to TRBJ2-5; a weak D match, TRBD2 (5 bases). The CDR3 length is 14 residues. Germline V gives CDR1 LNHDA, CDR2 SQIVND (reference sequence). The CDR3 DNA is TGTGCCAGGTTAGTAGGAGGACCCAAAGAGAGCCAGTACTTC. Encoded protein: CARLVGGPKESQYF.

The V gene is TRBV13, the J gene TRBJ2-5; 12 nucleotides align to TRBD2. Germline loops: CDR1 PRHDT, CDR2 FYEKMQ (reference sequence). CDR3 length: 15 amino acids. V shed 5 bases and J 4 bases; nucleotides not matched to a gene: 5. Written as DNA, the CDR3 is TGTGCCAGCAGCCCCCGGACTAGCGGGACAGAGACCCAGTACTTC. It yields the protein CASSPRTSGTETQYF.

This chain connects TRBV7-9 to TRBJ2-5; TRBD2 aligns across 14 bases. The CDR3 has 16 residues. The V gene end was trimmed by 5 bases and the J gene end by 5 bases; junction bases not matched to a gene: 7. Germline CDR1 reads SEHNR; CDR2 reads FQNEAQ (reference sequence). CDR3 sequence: CASSQGTSGSRETQYF. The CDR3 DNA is TGTGCCAGCAGCCAAGGGACTAGCGGGAGTCGGGAGACCCAGTACTTC.

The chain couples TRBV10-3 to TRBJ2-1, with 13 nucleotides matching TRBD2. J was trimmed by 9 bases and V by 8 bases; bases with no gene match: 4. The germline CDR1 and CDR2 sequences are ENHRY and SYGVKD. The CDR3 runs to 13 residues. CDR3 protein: CAILGLAGSEQFF. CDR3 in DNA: TGTGCCATCTTGGGACTAGCGGGATCTGAGCAGTTCTTC.

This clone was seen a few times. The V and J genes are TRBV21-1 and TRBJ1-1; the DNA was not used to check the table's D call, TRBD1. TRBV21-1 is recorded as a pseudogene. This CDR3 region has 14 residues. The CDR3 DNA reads TGTGCCAGCAACGTACAGGGGGCTTATACTGAAGCTTTCTTT. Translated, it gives CASNVQGAYTEAFF.

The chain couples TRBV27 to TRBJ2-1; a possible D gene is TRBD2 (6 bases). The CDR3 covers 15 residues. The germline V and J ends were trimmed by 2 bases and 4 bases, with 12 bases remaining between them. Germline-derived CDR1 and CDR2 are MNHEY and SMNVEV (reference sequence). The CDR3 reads CASSLGLAAYNEQFF. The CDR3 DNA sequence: TGTGCCAGCAGTTTAGGATTAGCGGCTTACAATGAGCAGTTCTTC.

Here the CDR3 reads CASSYGGPSYEQYF. In DNA, the CDR3 is TGTGCCAGCAGCTATGGGGGCCCTTCCTACGAGCAGTACTTC. The V and J genes are TRBV28 and TRBJ2-5; D possibly corresponds to TRBD1 (6 bases). The DNA matches TRBJ2-7 better at its end, which makes the J call doubtful. The CDR3 is made up of 14 amino acids. Per germline, CDR1 MDHEN and CDR2 SYDVKM.

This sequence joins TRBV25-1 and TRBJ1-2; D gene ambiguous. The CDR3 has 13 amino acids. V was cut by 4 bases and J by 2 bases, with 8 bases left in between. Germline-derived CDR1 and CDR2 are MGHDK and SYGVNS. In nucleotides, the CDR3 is TGTGCCAGCAGTGCCGTACGGAACTATGGCTACACCTTC. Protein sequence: CASSAVRNYGYTF.

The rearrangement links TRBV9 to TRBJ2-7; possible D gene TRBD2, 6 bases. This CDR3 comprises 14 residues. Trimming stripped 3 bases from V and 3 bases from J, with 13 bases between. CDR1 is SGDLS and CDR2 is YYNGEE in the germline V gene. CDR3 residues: CASSGVTGGYEQYF. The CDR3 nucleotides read TGTGCCAGCAGCGGAGTCACCGGGGGCTACGAGCAGTACTTC. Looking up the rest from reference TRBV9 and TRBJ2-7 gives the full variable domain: DSGVTQTPKHLITATGQRVTLRCSPRSGDLSVYWYQQSLDQGLQFLIQYYNGEERAKGNILERFSAQQFPDLHSELNLSSLELGDSALYFCASSGVTGGYEQYFGPGTRLTVT.

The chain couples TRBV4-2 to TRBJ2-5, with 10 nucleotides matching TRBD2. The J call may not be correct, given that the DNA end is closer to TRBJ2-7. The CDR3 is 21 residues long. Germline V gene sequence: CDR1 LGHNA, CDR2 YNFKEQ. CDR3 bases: TGTGCCAGCAGCCAGGAAGTAGGGATTGGGGCTAGCGGGAGCAGTAGCTACGAGCAGTACTTC. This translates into CASSQEVGIGASGSSSYEQYF.

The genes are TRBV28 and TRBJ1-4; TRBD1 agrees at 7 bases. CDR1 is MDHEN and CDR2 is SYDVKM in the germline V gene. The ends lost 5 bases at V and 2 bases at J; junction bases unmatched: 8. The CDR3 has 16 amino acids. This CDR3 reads CASSGLTGATNEKLFF. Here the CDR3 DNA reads TGTGCCAGCAGTGGACTAACAGGGGCGACTAATGAAAAACTGTTTTTT.

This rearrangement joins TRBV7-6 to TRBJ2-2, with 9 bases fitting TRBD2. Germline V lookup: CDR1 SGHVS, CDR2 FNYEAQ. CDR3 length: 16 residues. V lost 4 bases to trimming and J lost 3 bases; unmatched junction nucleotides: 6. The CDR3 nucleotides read TGTGCCAGCAGCTACGGGCGGGAGGGAGACACCGGGGAGCTGTTTTTT. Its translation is CASSYGREGDTGELFF.

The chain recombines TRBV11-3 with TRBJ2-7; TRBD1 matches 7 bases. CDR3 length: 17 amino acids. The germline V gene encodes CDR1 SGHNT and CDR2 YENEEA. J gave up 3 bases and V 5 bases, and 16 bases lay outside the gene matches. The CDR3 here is CASSPSKGRAGGYEQYF. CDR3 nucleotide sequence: TGTGCCAGCAGCCCGTCGAAAGGGCGGGCAGGGGGCTACGAGCAGTACTTC. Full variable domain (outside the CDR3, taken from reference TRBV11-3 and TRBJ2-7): EAGVVQSPRYKIIEKKQPVAFWCNPISGHNTLYWYLQNLGQGPELLIRYENEEAVDDSQLPKDRFSAERLKGVDSTLKIQPAELGDSAVYLCASSPSKGRAGGYEQYFGPGTRLTVT.

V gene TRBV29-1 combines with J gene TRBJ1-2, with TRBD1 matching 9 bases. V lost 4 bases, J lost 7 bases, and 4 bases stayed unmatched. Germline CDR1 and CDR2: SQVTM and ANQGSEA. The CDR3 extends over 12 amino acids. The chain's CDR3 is CSVGDRVTGYTF. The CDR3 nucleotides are TGCAGCGTTGGGGACAGGGTCACTGGCTACACCTTC.

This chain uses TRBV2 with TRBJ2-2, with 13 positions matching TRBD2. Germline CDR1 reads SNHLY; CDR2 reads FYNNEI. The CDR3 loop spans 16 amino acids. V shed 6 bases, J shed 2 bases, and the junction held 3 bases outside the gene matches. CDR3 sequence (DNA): TGTGCCAGCAGGGGACTAGCGGGAACTAACACCGGGGAGCTGTTTTTT. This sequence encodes CASRGLAGTNTGELFF.

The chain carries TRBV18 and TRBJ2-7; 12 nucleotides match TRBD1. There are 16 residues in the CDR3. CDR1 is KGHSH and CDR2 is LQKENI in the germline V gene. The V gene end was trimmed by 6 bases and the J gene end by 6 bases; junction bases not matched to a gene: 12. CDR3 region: CASSYPRDRGLIEQYF. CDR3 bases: TGTGCCAGCTCCTATCCTAGGGACAGGGGGCTGATCGAGCAGTACTTC.

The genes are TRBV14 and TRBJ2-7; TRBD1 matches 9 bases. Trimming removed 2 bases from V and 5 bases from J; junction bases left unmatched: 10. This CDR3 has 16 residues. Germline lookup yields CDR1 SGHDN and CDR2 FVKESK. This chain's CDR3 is CASSQFQQGARNEQYF. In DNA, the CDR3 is TGTGCCAGCAGCCAATTCCAACAGGGGGCGCGCAACGAGCAGTACTTC.

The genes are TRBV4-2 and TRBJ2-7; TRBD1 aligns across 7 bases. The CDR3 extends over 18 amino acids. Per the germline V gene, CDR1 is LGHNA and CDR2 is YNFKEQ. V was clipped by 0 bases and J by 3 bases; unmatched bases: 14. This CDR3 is CASSQDLTDRALVYEQYF. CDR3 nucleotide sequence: TGTGCCAGCAGCCAAGATCTTACCGACAGGGCTCTGGTCTACGAGCAGTACTTC.

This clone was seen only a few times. The chain's CDR3 is CASDSLYTDTQYF. CDR3 DNA sequence: TGTGCCAGCGACTCACTGTACACAGATACGCAGTATTTT. V gene TRBV2 combines with J gene TRBJ2-3; D remains unclear. V was trimmed by 8 bases and J by 2 bases, leaving 11 bases between them. The CDR3 covers 13 residues. Germline V lookup: CDR1 SNHLY, CDR2 FYNNEI.

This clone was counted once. CDR3 DNA sequence: TGTGCCAGTAATTCAGGGGACTATGGCTACACCTTC. Translation gives CASNSGDYGYTF. The chain employs TRBV19 and TRBJ1-2; tentatively, D is TRBD1 (6 bases). Trimming took off 7 bases at V and 3 bases at J, with 9 bases between the two ends. Germline assignment: CDR1 LNHDA and CDR2 SQIVND (reference sequence). This CDR3 contains 12 residues.

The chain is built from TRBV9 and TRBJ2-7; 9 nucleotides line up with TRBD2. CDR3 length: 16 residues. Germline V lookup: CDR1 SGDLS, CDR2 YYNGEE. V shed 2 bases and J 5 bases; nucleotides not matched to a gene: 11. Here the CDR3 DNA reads TGTGCCAGCAGCGTTGGGGGCGGGAGGGCCTCGAACGAGCAGTACTTC. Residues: CASSVGGGRASNEQYF.

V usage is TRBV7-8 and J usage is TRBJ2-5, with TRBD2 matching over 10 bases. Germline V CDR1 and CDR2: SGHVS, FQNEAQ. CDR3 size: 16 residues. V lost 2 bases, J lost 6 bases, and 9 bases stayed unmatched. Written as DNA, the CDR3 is TGTGCCAGCAGCTTATGGAGCGGGAGGGGATTAAAGACCCAGTACTTC. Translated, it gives CASSLWSGRGLKTQYF.

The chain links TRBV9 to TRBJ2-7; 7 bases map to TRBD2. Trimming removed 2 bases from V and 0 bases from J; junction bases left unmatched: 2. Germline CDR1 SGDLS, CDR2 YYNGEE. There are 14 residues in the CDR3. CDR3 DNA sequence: TGTGCCAGCAGCGTCCTAGCGGCCTCCTACGAGCAGTACTTC. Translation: CASSVLAASYEQYF.

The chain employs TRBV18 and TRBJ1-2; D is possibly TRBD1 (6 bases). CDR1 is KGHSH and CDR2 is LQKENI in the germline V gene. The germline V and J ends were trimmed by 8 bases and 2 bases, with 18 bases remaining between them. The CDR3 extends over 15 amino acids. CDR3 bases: TGTGCCAGCACCCCCCGGGGGGGGACAAACTATGGCTACACCTTC. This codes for CASTPRGGTNYGYTF.

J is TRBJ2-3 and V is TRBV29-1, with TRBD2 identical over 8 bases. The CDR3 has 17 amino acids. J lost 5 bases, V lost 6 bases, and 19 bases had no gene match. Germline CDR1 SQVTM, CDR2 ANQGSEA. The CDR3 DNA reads TGCAGCGTCGGCATTTTGGAGCGGGAGCTACTAGTAGATACGCAGTATTTT. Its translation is CSVGILERELLVDTQYF.

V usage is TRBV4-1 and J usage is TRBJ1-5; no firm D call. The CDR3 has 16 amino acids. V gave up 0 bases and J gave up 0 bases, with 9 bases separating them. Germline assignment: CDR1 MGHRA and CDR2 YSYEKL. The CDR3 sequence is CASSQELGNSNQPQHF. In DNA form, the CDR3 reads TGCGCCAGCAGCCAAGAACTCGGTAATAGCAATCAGCCCCAGCATTTT.

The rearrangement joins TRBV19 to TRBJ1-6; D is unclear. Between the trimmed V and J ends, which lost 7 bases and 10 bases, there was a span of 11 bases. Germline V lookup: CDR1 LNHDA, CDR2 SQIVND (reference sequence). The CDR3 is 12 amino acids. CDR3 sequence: CASMTGKSPLHF. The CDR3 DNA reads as TGTGCCAGTATGACCGGGAAATCACCCCTCCACTTT.

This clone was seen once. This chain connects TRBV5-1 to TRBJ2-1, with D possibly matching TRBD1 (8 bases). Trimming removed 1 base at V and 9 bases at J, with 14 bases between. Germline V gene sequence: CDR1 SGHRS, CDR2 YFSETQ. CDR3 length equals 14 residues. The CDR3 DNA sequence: TGCGCCAGCAGCTTGACAGGGGGGGAGGGTGAGCAGTTCTTC. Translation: CASSLTGGEGEQFF. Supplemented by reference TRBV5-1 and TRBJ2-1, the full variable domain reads KAGVTQTPRYLIKTRGQQVTLSCSPISGHRSVSWYQQTPGQGLQFLFEYFSETQRNKGNFPGRFSGRQFSNSRSEMNVSTLELGDSALYLCASSLTGGEGEQFFGPGTRLTVL.

The CDR3 loop is CASSLSGQGAETQYF. The CDR3 region has the DNA TGTGCCAGCAGTTTATCGGGACAGGGGGCTGAGACCCAGTACTTC. The chain uses TRBV27 and TRBJ2-5; TRBD1 agrees at 12 bases. The germline V gene encodes CDR1 MNHEY and CDR2 SMNVEV (reference sequence). V lost 0 bases to trimming and J lost 5 bases; unmatched junction nucleotides: 1. The CDR3 spans 15 residues.